This section outlines one T cell receptor (beta chain) sequence together with its context. Its antigen is currently unknown. The protocol was immunoSEQ multiplex PCR, while the TCRdb copy is restricted to in-frame clones and leaves out a portion. The table shows approximately 160,000 clones, with roughly nine tenths occurring only once. This specimen belongs to a study of cytomegalovirus exposure and HLA in healthy donors. The study's findings and limits: Overall, approximately 150 TCR beta chains were annotated as cytomegalovirus-associated.

The TCR was taken from a woman aged 18-35 years in good health and CMV-seropositive. Sequencing was performed on PBMCs.

Here the CDR3 reads CASKDRPSSGNTIYF. The CDR3 DNA reads TGTGCCAGCAAGGACAGGCCGAGCTCTGGAAACACCATATATTTT. V and J are TRBV2 and TRBJ1-3; 7 bases fit TRBD1. Trimming cost V 7 bases and J 0 bases; bases outside gene matches: 6. Germline-derived CDR1 and CDR2 are SNHLY and FYNNEI. This CDR3 has 15 amino acids.